These 10 T cell receptor beta chains were sequenced from one sample in a study of control samples from healthy donors and cancer patients. The assay was immunoSEQ multiplex PCR, and TCRdb's table has in-frame clones only and misses some. The table lists 150,000 to 200,000 clones, about 94% of them singletons, with 8.5% in the top ten. The sequenced sample consisted of blood. These receptors originate from a woman between 40 and 55 years old in good health.

V is TRBV19 and J is TRBJ1-5; D call uncertain. The germline V gene has CDR1 LNHDA and CDR2 SQIVND (reference sequence). V was trimmed by 3 bases and J by 3 bases, leaving 9 bases between them. This CDR3 has 14 residues. CDR3: CASSMVQYNQPQHF. CDR3 coding DNA: TGTGCCAGTAGTATGGTTCAGTACAATCAGCCCCAGCATTTT.

The chain couples TRBV9 to TRBJ1-1; D is ambiguous. Germline lookup yields CDR1 SGDLS and CDR2 YYNGEE. The germline V and J ends were trimmed by 0 bases and 3 bases, with 6 bases remaining between them. The length of the CDR3 is 13 residues. The CDR3 here is CASSVGLHTEAFF. CDR3 DNA: TGTGCCAGCAGCGTAGGGCTACACACTGAAGCTTTCTTT.

The gene calls are TRBV27 and TRBJ1-1, with TRBD1 as a possible D gene (6 bases). V lost 4 bases and J lost 1, with 13 bases in between. The CDR3 is 15 amino acids. CDR1 is MNHEY, CDR2 SMNVEV, per germline (reference sequence). CDR3 sequence (DNA): TGTGCCAGCAGTTCTCCGGGGGCCTCGAACACTGAAGCTTTCTTT. Translating it yields CASSSPGASNTEAFF.

This chain joins TRBV24-1 and TRBJ2-1; D could derive from TRBD1 or TRBD2 (6 bases each). V was pared by 3 bases and J by 0 bases, with 8 bases between. Germline V lookup: CDR1 KGHDR, CDR2 SFDVKD. The CDR3 is 15 amino acids. The CDR3 loop is CATSDGGGSYNEQFF. The CDR3 bases are TGTGCCACCAGTGATGGAGGGGGCTCCTACAATGAGCAGTTCTTC.

As concerns this clone: Compared with germline, one end of the junction differs, possibly owing to a read error. V usage is TRBV5-4 and J usage is TRBJ2-6, with D unresolved. The length of the CDR3 is 13 residues. Germline CDR1 reads SGHNT; CDR2 reads YYREEE (reference sequence). As DNA, the CDR3 is TGTGCCAGCAAGCTCTCTGGTGCCAACGTCCTGACTTTC. It encodes CASKLSGANVLTF.

The chain employs TRBV9 and TRBJ1-5; possibly TRBD1 for D (5 bases). Germline loops: CDR1 SGDLS, CDR2 YYNGEE. V lost 2 bases and J lost 0, with 9 bases in between. This CDR3 spans 15 amino acids. For the CDR3, the DNA is TGTGCCAGCAGCGTCGGGGGGTATAGCAATCAGCCCCAGCATTTT. Its protein is CASSVGGYSNQPQHF.

About this clone itself: An end of the junction differs from the germline gene, which may be a read error. The chain is built from TRBV6-1 and TRBJ2-1; possibly TRBD2 for D (6 bases). Germline CDR1 reads MNHNS; CDR2 reads SASEGT. This CDR3 has 15 residues. CDR3 bases: TGCGCCAGCAGTACCGCCGGGAGCTCCTACAATGAGCAGTTCTTC. As protein: CASSTAGSSYNEQFF.

J is TRBJ2-3 and V is TRBV7-2; no definite D call. Germline CDR1 reads SGHTA; CDR2 reads FQGNSA. The CDR3 contains 12 residues. V was trimmed by 3 bases and J by 8 bases, leaving 9 bases between them. The CDR3 loop is CASSFTAGTQYF. DNA of the CDR3: TGTGCCAGCAGCTTCACGGCAGGTACGCAGTATTTT.

V and J are TRBV5-6 and TRBJ2-5, with TRBD2 matching over 8 bases. Germline CDR1 reads SGHDT; CDR2 reads YYEEEE. The V segment lost 4 bases and the J segment 5 bases; nucleotides outside the gene matches: 7. The CDR3 has 14 amino acids. In nucleotides, the CDR3 is TGTGCCAGCAGCGTGGGACTAGAAGTCGAGACCCAGTACTTC. Its translation is CASSVGLEVETQYF.

The chain employs TRBV10-1 and TRBJ1-1; D remains ambiguous. This CDR3 region has 12 residues. The V end was cut by 4 bases, the J end by 2 bases, with 5 bases between. Germline V gene sequence: CDR1 WNHNN, CDR2 SYGVQD (reference sequence). The CDR3 coding sequence is TGCGCCAGCAGTGGCTACAACACTGAAGCTTTCTTT. It encodes CASSGYNTEAFF.